This TCR beta chain was captured in a study of neurological immune-mediated disorders (dated by TCRdb to between 2019 and 2020). About the full investigation: Peripheral blood TCR-beta repertoires from patients with HTLV-I-associated myelopathy (HAM/TSP), patients with multiple sclerosis, and healthy controls were compared in the study using UMI-based sequencing. Longitudinal samples, technical triplicates and paired sorted CD4+ and CD8+ T-cell subsets, alongside PBMC samples, were included among the roughly 100 TCR-beta libraries. Longitudinal HAM/TSP and healthy donors had 3 time-points each (about 3-45 month intervals). The cohort was made up of about 65 subjects, consisting of around 14 HAM/TSP patients, 34 multiple sclerosis patients and around 20 healthy controls.

cDNA synthesis used template-switch 5'RACE with a primer carrying a 10-nucleotide random unique molecular identifier tagging each TCR transcript. Every sequencing run yielded over 180 million TCR-beta sequences covering 15-18 subjects. The RNeasy kit was used to extract total RNA. Using the KAPA Real-time Library Amplification kit, TCR-beta VDJ regions were amplified with primers for the TCR constant region and the 5'RACE anchor. A first PCR added sample indexes and Illumina adaptors, and a second PCR then raised library yield. After Ampure bead purification, the TCR product of roughly 650 bp was size-selected on a 2% E-gel SizeSelection system. Library quality was checked on a Bioanalyzer, concentration was measured with Qubit, and libraries were quantified with the Kapa Library Quantification kit before pooling. Paired-end 2 x 150 bp sequencing of the libraries was performed on an Illumina HiSeq 2500. To increase sequence diversity, roughly 24-32% phiX was spiked into each library pool. The paper's processing steps were these. Quality-filtered reads were processed with the UMI-based MiGEC pipeline, and over 75% of raw TCR sequences were removed by the MiGEC pipeline during error correction. VDJ genes were aligned to IMGT germline references, and each clonotype was defined by a unique CDR3 amino acid sequence together with V-J genes. Clonal expansion, Shannon diversity, and CDR3 relatedness (CalcPairwiseDistances, ClusterSamples) were evaluated with VDJtools, and phylogenetic trees were built with CLCbio workbench. A clone was classed as expanded if it had 8 or more unique UMIs, a cutoff based on coefficient-of-variation modelling across technical triplicates. The public reads were reprocessed in TCRdb via fastp at Q25 and MiXCR, keeping in-frame beta chains. One record per CDR3 amino acid sequence lists the most common genes and DNA. These V and J calls derive from TCRdb rather than the authors' analysis. The sample yields tens of thousands of distinct CDR3 sequences; around 10% were counted once. The top ten clones comprise around 13% of the sample.

This clonotype was detected many times. The antigen it recognizes is unknown. Per-base quality was not reported, and no clone a single base away is much larger than it. The sample's time point label, decoded: longitudinal time-point 2. Blood bank volunteers in Maryland, USA served as the healthy controls. For unsorted PBMC libraries, 2 million PBMCs were used after storage in RNAlater at -80 degrees C until RNA extraction. Peripheral blood was subjected to Ficoll-Hypaque density gradient centrifugation to isolate PBMCs, which were then cryopreserved in liquid nitrogen. Overall study outcomes, separate from this receptor: TCR clonal expansion was highest in HAM/TSP patients and lowest in MS patients, with MS patients falling below even healthy controls. Across subjects, expanded clones never shared an identical CDR3 amino acid sequence, which suggests that the TCR-beta repertoires in every group were private.

The clonotype originates from a man aged 25-45 years in good health. The sample consisted of PBMCs.

Read as DNA, the sequence is TGTGCCAGCAGTCCATCCGCGTACGAGCAGTACTTC. It translates as CASSPSAYEQYF. This chain joins TRBV28 to TRBJ2-7, with the D gene not clear enough to name. The cysteine opens and the phenylalanine closes a CDR3 of 12 amino acids. The entry retains the CDR3 DNA only, 36 bases that are in frame from base 1. The germline V gene supplies CDR1 MDHEN and CDR2 SYDVKM. The junction carries 9 bases between V and J, which are trimmed by 5 bases and 4 bases respectively. The variable domain in full, with residues beyond the CDR3 obtained from the reference TRBV28 and TRBJ2-7 genes, is DVKVTQSSRYLVKRTGEKVFLECVQDMDHENMFWYRQDPGLGLRLIYFSYDVKMKEKGDIPEGYSVSREKKERFSLILESASTNQTSMYLCASSPSAYEQYFGPGTRLTVT.